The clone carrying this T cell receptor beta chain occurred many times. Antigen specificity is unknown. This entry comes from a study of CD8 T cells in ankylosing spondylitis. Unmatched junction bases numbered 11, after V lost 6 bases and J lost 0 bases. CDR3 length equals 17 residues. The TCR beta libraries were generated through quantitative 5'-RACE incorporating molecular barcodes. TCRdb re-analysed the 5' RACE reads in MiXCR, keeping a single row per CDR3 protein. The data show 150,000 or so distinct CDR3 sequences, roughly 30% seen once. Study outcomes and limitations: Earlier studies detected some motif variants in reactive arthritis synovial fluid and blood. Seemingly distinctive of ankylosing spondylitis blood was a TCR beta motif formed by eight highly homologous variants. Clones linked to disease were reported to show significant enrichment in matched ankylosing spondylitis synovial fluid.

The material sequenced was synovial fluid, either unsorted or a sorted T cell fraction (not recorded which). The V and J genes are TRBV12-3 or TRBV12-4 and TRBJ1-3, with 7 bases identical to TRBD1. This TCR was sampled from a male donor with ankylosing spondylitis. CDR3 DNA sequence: TGTGCCAGCAGCCCCGGGACAGCGAGAGGCTCTGGAAACACCATATATTTT. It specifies CASSPGTARGSGNTIYF.